Listed below are T cell receptor beta chains from one sample, sequenced in a study of blood T cell repertoires in COVID-19. Generated by immunoSEQ multiplex PCR, the TCRdb table keeps only in-frame clones and is missing some. The sample consists of some 180,000 clones, around nine tenths of them appearing once. Input material: peripheral blood. Receptors were obtained from a man between 40 and 49 years old with acute or convalescent COVID-19. CDR3s include the opening cysteine and the closing phenylalanine or tryptophan. D genes are given only for firm matches. Clone size is stated in some rows and not others, as once, few, many or a class when expanded.

TRBJ2-7	-	-	TRBV25-1	TGTGCCAGCAGTGAATTAAGACAGCACGAGCAGTACTTC	CASSELRQHEQYF
TRBJ2-7	TRBD2	-	TRBV27	TGTGCCAGCAGTCCACTAGCGTCCTACGAGCAGTACTTC	CASSPLASYEQYF
TRBJ1-1	-	-	TRBV21-1	TGTGCCAGCCCCACGTCGGGAGAGTGCACTGAAGCTTTCTTT	CASPTSGECTEAFF
TRBJ1-2	TRBD1	-	TRBV19	TGTGCCAGTAGTCCAAACTACGTGGGGCAGGGGGGCTATGGCTACACCTTC	CASSPNYVGQGGYGYTF
TRBJ2-3	TRBD2	-	TRBV5-1	TGCGCCAGCAGCTCCGGACTAGGCACAGATACGCAGTATTTT	CASSSGLGTDTQYF
TRBJ2-7	-	-	TRBV28	TGTGGTGTAGGACTTCCCTACGAGCAGTACTTC	CGVGLPYEQYF
TRBJ2-7	-	-	TRBV4-1	TGCGCCAGCAGCCAAGAAGGGGGGGTGAGAGAGCAGTACTTC	CASSQEGGVREQYF
TRBJ2-7	-	-	TRBV6-5	TGTGCCAGCGAGCCCGTAGGAGTTAGCTCCTACGAGCAGTACTTC	CASEPVGVSSYEQYF
TRBJ2-5	TRBD1	-	TRBV7-2	TGTGCCAGCAGCCCCGACAGGGCCCAAGAGACCCAGTACTTC	CASSPDRAQETQYF
TRBJ1-1	-	few	TRBV3-1/TRBV3-2	TGTGCCAGCAGCCAAGTTTCAGGGTTTGAAGCTTTCTTT	CASSQVSGFEAFF
TRBJ2-1	-	-	TRBV11-2	TGTGCCAGCAGCTTAGTAGGACGGGGGGCCTCCTACAATGAGCAGTTCTTC	CASSLVGRGASYNEQFF
TRBJ1-2	TRBD1	-	TRBV10-3	TGTGCCATCAGTGCTTCGATGAGGGACAGGGACTATGGCTACACCTTC	CAISASMRDRDYGYTF
TRBJ2-1	-	-	TRBV9	TGTGCCAGCAGCGTAGAGGGGGGGATGAAGTTCTTC	CASSVEGGMKFF
TRBJ2-5	TRBD2	-	TRBV6-1	TGTGCCAGCAGTGAACTAGCGGGAGATCAAGAGACCCAGTACTTC	CASSELAGDQETQYF
TRBJ2-3	-	once	TRBV3-1/TRBV3-2	TGTGCCAGCAGGGACGAGCGGAGCACAGATACGCAGTATTTT	CASRDERSTDTQYF
TRBJ1-1	-	-	TRBV30	TGTGCCTGGAGCGCAGTTGAAGCTTTCTTT	CAWSAVEAFF
TRBJ2-2	-	once	TRBV14	TGTGCCAGCAGTCAACTGCAGGGTCTGGGGCCGGGGGAGCTGTTTTTT	CASSQLQGLGPGELFF
TRBJ1-1	-	-	TRBV19	TGTGCCAGTAGCCCAGGCAGGCCTCAACCCACTGAAGCTTTCTTT	CASSPGRPQPTEAFF
TRBJ2-1	TRBD2	-	TRBV3-1/TRBV3-2	TGTGCCAGCAGCCAAGCGGGAGGTGCGGGGGGTCACAAGGACAATGAGCAGTTCTTC	CASSQAGGAGGHKDNEQFF
TRBJ2-7	-	-	TRBV19	TGTGCCAGTAGTCCGGGGGACAGCGGGTGGAAGGAGCAGTACTTC	CASSPGDSGWKEQYF
TRBJ1-5	-	-	TRBV11-2	TGTGCCAGCAGCTTATCATCAGGGGCCAATCAGCCCCAGCATTTT	CASSLSSGANQPQHF
TRBJ1-2	-	-	TRBV3-1/TRBV3-2	TGTGCCAGCAGCGGGGACGGCGGGGATGGCTACACCTTC	CASSGDGGDGYTF
TRBJ2-2	TRBD2	few	TRBV5-1	TGCGCCAGCAGCTGGGGAGGGGACGGGGAGCTGTTTTTT	CASSWGGDGELFF
TRBJ1-2	-	once	TRBV2	TGTGCCAGCAGTCTGCGAGTCGGGGGCTACACCTTC	CASSLRVGGYTF
TRBJ1-3	TRBD1	-	TRBV2	TGTGCCAGCAGCCTCCAGGACAGGGCAACTGGAAACACCATATATTTT	CASSLQDRATGNTIYF
TRBJ1-5	-	once	TRBV19	TGTGCCAGTAGTCCGGAGGCATGGCAGACTGACAATCAGCCCCAGCATTTT	CASSPEAWQTDNQPQHF
TRBJ1-2	TRBD1	-	TRBV4-2	TGTGCCAGCAGCCAAGATTTATCGGCGGGCAGGGGGCTGGATGGCTACACCTTC	CASSQDLSAGRGLDGYTF
TRBJ2-7	-	few	TRBV7-9	TGTGCCAGCAGCTTAGCGGGGGGAGGATACTACGAGCAGTACTTC	CASSLAGGGYYEQYF
TRBJ1-2	-	once	TRBV11-2	TGTGCCAGCAGCTTAGATGAACGGGTCTATGGCTACACCTTC	CASSLDERVYGYTF
TRBJ1-5	-	-	TRBV18	TGTGCCAGCTCACCACCGGGCGGGAACGACTATCAGCCCCAGCATTTT	CASSPPGGNDYQPQHF
TRBJ2-3	-	-	TRBV7-3	TGTGCCAGCAGCTTAAGCGGCCGCACAGATACGCAGTATTTT	CASSLSGRTDTQYF
TRBJ1-2	-	-	TRBV29-1	TGCAGCGTGGGCCCCCAGGAGGCGGGCTACACCTTC	CSVGPQEAGYTF
TRBJ1-2	TRBD1	-	TRBV18	TGTGCCAGCTCACCCTTGGACAGGGTGGGGAGTGGCTACACCTTC	CASSPLDRVGSGYTF
TRBJ1-2	TRBD1	-	TRBV18	TGTGCCAGCTCACCACAACAACAGGGGGAGACTCACAACTATGGCTACACCTTC	CASSPQQQGETHNYGYTF
TRBJ1-4	-	-	TRBV11-2	TGTGCCAGCAGCTTCGGACAGTTTGGTGAAAAACTGTTTTTT	CASSFGQFGEKLFF
TRBJ1-2	TRBD1	-	TRBV5-1	TGCGCCAGCCACACGGACCCAGGGGGCGGTGGCTACACCTTC	CASHTDPGGGGYTF
TRBJ2-1	-	-	TRBV6-5	TGTGCCAGCAGTAAACTAGCAAATGAGCAGTTCTTC	CASSKLANEQFF
TRBJ2-7	TRBD2	once	TRBV10-3	TGTGCCATCAATTCACCGGGGGGGCCCTACGAGCAGTACTTC	CAINSPGGPYEQYF
TRBJ2-7	-	-	TRBV5-1	TGCGCCAGCAGCCAAGAGGGGGTGGAGCAGTACTTC	CASSQEGVEQYF
TRBJ2-5	TRBD2	-	TRBV10-3	TGTGCCATCAGTGAGTCGGGGCTAGCGGGCGAGACCCAGTACTTC	CAISESGLAGETQYF
TRBJ2-2	TRBD1	-	TRBV6-5	TGTGCCAGCAGTTACGGAATCGGGACAGGGGACGGGGAGCTGTTTTTT	CASSYGIGTGDGELFF
TRBJ1-5	TRBD1	few	TRBV7-6	TGTGCCAGCAGCGGGACAGGGGGCCACAATCAGCCCCAGCATTTT	CASSGTGGHNQPQHF
TRBJ2-7	TRBD2	once	TRBV5-1	TGCGCCAGCAGCTCCGGGGGGGGTAACTACGAGCAGTACTTC	CASSSGGGNYEQYF
TRBJ2-4	-	-	TRBV5-1	TGCGCCAGCAGCTTATCGTGGGTGGCGGACATTCAGTACTTC	CASSLSWVADIQYF
TRBJ2-2	-	-	TRBV11-1	TGTGCCAGCAGCTTAAACGTCGGGACCGGGGAGCTGTTTTTT	CASSLNVGTGELFF
TRBJ2-5	-	once	TRBV15	TGTGCCACCAGCAGACAGGCACAAGAGACCCAGTACTTC	CATSRQAQETQYF
TRBJ1-5	-	once	TRBV7-8	TGTGCCAGCACCCCCAGGCGGGACGTAGATTTGAATCAGCCCCAGCATTTT	CASTPRRDVDLNQPQHF
TRBJ2-1	TRBD2	-	TRBV10-3	TGTGCCATCAGTGGGCGGGGGGCTAGCTACAATGAGCAGTTCTTC	CAISGRGASYNEQFF